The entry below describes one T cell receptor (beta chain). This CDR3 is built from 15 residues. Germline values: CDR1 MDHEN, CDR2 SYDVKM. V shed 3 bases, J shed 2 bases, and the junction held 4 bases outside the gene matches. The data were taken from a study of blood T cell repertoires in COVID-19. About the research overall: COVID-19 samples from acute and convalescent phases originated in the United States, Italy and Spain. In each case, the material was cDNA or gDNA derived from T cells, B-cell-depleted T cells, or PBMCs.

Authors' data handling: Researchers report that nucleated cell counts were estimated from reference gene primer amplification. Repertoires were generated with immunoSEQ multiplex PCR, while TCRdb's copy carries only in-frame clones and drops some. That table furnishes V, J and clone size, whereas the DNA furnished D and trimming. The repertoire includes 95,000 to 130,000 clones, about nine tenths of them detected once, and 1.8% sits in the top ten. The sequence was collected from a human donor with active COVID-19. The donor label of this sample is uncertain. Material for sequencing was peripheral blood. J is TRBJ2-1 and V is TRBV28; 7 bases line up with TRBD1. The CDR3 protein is CASSFNRGPYNEQFF. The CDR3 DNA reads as TGTGCCAGCAGTTTCAACAGGGGCCCCTACAATGAGCAGTTCTTC.